Listed below are T cell receptor beta chains from one sample, sequenced in a study of cytomegalovirus exposure and HLA in healthy donors. Clones were read by immunoSEQ multiplex PCR, and TCRdb kept only the in-frame ones, dropping some. The data contain about 130,000 clones, around 80% of them singletons. The sequenced material came from PBMCs. Receptors originate from a woman aged 45 to 65 in good health and CMV-seronegative. The CDR3 runs from the conserved cysteine through the conserved F or W. A D gene is named only where the DNA matches it firmly. Clone size appears in some rows only: once, few, many, or a class for an expanded clone.

clone size	V gene	J gene	D gene	CDR3 protein	CDR3 DNA
-	TRBV19	TRBJ1-5	TRBD1	CASTPRRGGTQPQHF	TGTGCCTCAACCCCCCGAAGAGGGGGCACTCAGCCCCAGCATTTT
-	TRBV7-9	TRBJ1-5	-	CASSLQGFDSNQPQHF	TGTGCCAGCAGCCTACAGGGTTTTGATAGCAATCAGCCCCAGCATTTT
-	TRBV19	TRBJ2-1	TRBD2	CASSIASGRAYNEQFF	TGTGCCAGTAGTATAGCTAGCGGGAGGGCGTACAATGAGCAGTTCTTC
-	TRBV6-5	TRBJ2-3	-	CASSYAGLDTQYF	TGTGCCAGCAGTTACGCGGGCCTAGATACGCAGTATTTT
-	TRBV14	TRBJ2-1	-	CASSQDGSSYNEQFF	TGTGCCAGCAGCCAAGACGGGAGCTCCTACAATGAGCAGTTCTTC
-	TRBV30	TRBJ1-1	TRBD1	CAWGQGRWNTEAFF	TGTGCCTGGGGACAGGGGCGATGGAACACTGAAGCTTTCTTT
-	TRBV30	TRBJ2-7	-	CASTKGRAYEQYF	TGTGCCTCCACTAAGGGGCGAGCCTACGAGCAGTACTTC
once	TRBV11-3	TRBJ1-1	TRBD1	CASSRRTGENTEAFF	TGTGCCAGCAGCCGGCGGACAGGAGAGAACACTGAAGCTTTCTTT
-	TRBV6-4	TRBJ2-3	-	CASSEQLSTDTQYF	TGTGCCAGCAGTGAACAGCTCAGCACAGATACGCAGTATTTT
-	TRBV5-1	TRBJ2-3	TRBD1	CASSLSQGATDTQYF	TGCGCCAGCAGCTTGAGTCAGGGGGCTACAGATACGCAGTATTTT
-	TRBV2	TRBJ2-1	TRBD1	CASSERTGSYNEQFF	TGTGCCAGCAGTGAGCGGACAGGCTCCTACAATGAGCAGTTCTTC
-	TRBV30	TRBJ1-5	-	CAWSVHQGLNQPQHF	TGTGCCTGGAGTGTTCATCAGGGGCTCAATCAGCCCCAGCATTTT
-	TRBV6-1	TRBJ2-7	TRBD1	CASIGQGAYYEQYF	TGTGCCAGCATCGGACAGGGGGCCTACTACGAGCAGTACTTC
-	TRBV7-3	TRBJ2-3	TRBD2	CASSPTSGRYTQYF	TGTGCCAGCAGCCCCACTAGCGGGAGGTATACGCAGTATTTT
-	TRBV5-1	TRBJ2-3	-	CASSLRGVGTDTQYF	TGCGCCAGCAGCCTCAGGGGTGTCGGCACAGATACGCAGTATTTT
-	TRBV30	TRBJ2-1	TRBD2	CAWRGHGTSGKSSYNEQFF	TGTGCCTGGAGGGGACACGGGACTAGCGGCAAGAGCTCCTACAATGAGCAGTTCTTC
-	TRBV9	TRBJ2-2	TRBD2	CASMGGGRLNTGELFF	TGTGCCAGCATGGGGGGCGGGAGGCTGAACACCGGGGAGCTGTTTTTT
-	TRBV9	TRBJ2-2	TRBD1	CASSVVDRATGELFF	TGTGCCAGCAGCGTAGTGGACAGGGCCACCGGGGAGCTGTTTTTT
few	TRBV7-2	TRBJ1-1	TRBD1	CASSPTGVRNTEAFF	TGTGCCAGCAGCCCAACAGGGGTCCGGAACACTGAAGCTTTCTTT
-	TRBV6-1	TRBJ1-3	-	CASRQGGPGNTIYF	TGTGCCAGCAGGCAGGGTGGACCTGGAAACACCATATATTTT
-	TRBV6-5	TRBJ1-1	TRBD1	CASSYIQGASEAFF	TGTGCCAGCAGTTATATACAGGGGGCGAGTGAAGCTTTCTTT
-	TRBV5-4	TRBJ1-1	-	CASRWGGDTEAFF	TGTGCCAGCAGATGGGGGGGGGACACTGAAGCTTTCTTT
-	TRBV7-8	TRBJ2-7	-	CASSPNRQPYEQYF	TGTGCCAGCAGCCCGAACCGACAGCCCTACGAGCAGTACTTC
-	TRBV5-8	TRBJ1-2	TRBD1	CASSPGTGGRVYYGYTF	TGTGCCAGCAGCCCAGGGACAGGGGGTCGGGTATACTATGGCTACACCTTC
-	TRBV28	TRBJ2-3	TRBD2	CASSLLPAGGTDTQYF	TGTGCCAGCAGTTTATTACCAGCGGGGGGCACAGATACGCAGTATTTT
-	TRBV28	TRBJ1-1	-	CASIETLNTEAFF	TGTGCCAGCATAGAGACACTTAACACTGAAGCTTTCTTT
once	TRBV5-4	TRBJ1-1	TRBD1	CASSSNRGQDTEAFF	TGTGCCAGCAGCTCAAACAGGGGGCAAGACACTGAAGCTTTCTTT
few	TRBV28	TRBJ1-1	-	CASSLDSGVEAFF	TGTGCCAGCAGTTTAGACTCAGGGGTTGAAGCTTTCTTT
-	TRBV5-1	TRBJ2-5	-	CASSHGTEETQYF	TGCGCCAGCAGCCACGGTACAGAAGAGACCCAGTACTTC
-	TRBV4-3	TRBJ1-2	-	CASSQEGQTNYGYTF	TGCGCCAGCAGCCAAGAAGGACAGACTAACTATGGCTACACCTTC
-	TRBV18	TRBJ2-7	-	CASFEVNPYEQYF	TGTGCCAGCTTCGAGGTTAATCCCTACGAGCAGTACTTC
once	TRBV5-1	TRBJ2-4	TRBD2	CASSPGLEWDIQYF	TGCGCCAGCAGCCCGGGACTAGAATGGGACATTCAGTACTTC
-	TRBV28	TRBJ2-5	TRBD2	CASSLGGVGGPETQYF	TGTGCCAGCAGTTTAGGGGGGGTCGGGGGTCCAGAGACCCAGTACTTC
-	TRBV19	TRBJ1-5	TRBD1	CASSIVADRVTQPQHF	TGTGCCAGTAGTATAGTCGCTGACAGGGTCACTCAGCCCCAGCATTTT
-	TRBV6-5	TRBJ2-1	TRBD2	CASTFLGTSGGEQFF	TGTGCCAGCACCTTTCTCGGGACTAGCGGCGGTGAGCAGTTCTTC
-	TRBV6-6	TRBJ1-5	-	CASSYGRANTNQPQHF	TGTGCCAGCAGTTACGGCAGGGCCAATACCAATCAGCCCCAGCATTTT
few	TRBV6-5	TRBJ1-4	TRBD1	CASSYEWGQPNEKLFF	TGTGCCAGCAGTTACGAATGGGGACAGCCTAATGAAAAACTGTTTTTT
-	TRBV13	TRBJ2-4	TRBD1	CASSLATGGPKNIQYF	TGTGCCAGCAGCTTAGCGACAGGGGGCCCCAAAAACATTCAGTACTTC
-	TRBV20-1	TRBJ2-3	TRBD2	CSAAGADTQYF	TGCAGTGCCGCGGGAGCAGATACGCAGTATTTT
-	TRBV6-6	TRBJ1-1	-	CASSSSTPKAFF	TGTGCCAGCAGTTCAAGCACCCCGAAAGCTTTCTTT
-	TRBV5-1	TRBJ2-1	TRBD2	CASSPSPLAGGSVHYNEQFF	TGCGCCAGCAGCCCGTCCCCGCTAGCGGGAGGTTCGGTCCATTACAATGAGCAGTTCTTC
-	TRBV7-2	TRBJ2-5	TRBD2	CASSGLAGGGETQYF	TGTGCCAGCAGTGGACTAGCGGGAGGGGGAGAGACCCAGTACTTC
-	TRBV5-1	TRBJ2-1	-	CASSLAAGLSYNEQFF	TGCGCCAGCAGCTTGGCCGCGGGACTCTCCTACAATGAGCAGTTCTTC
-	TRBV4-1	TRBJ1-2	-	CASSQDPQGLYGYTF	TGCGCCAGCAGCCAAGATCCTCAGGGCCTCTATGGCTACACCTTC